This T cell receptor (beta chain) was captured by sequencing in a study of cytomegalovirus exposure and HLA in healthy donors. Study background: Later, an analysis reported that the approximately 120 validation repertoires had used the same platform as the approximately 680 first-cohort repertoires.

General study findings and limits: The classifier, whose performance was assessed in both the original and validation cohorts, reportedly diagnosed cytomegalovirus status with high specificity and sensitivity. TCR beta chains numbering about 160 were designated cytomegalovirus-associated.

In regard to this clone: Antigen unknown.

Assay used: immunoSEQ multiplex PCR; TCRdb lists only in-frame clones, some missing. This sample has 120,000 or so clones; 90% to 96% occur once, and the top ten carry 1.5% to 2%. The germline V and J ends were trimmed by 7 bases and 3 bases, with 16 bases remaining between them. CDR1 MNHNS and CDR2 SASEGT come from the germline V gene. The CDR3 is made up of 14 amino acids. The receptor was isolated from a man aged 18 to 29 in good health and CMV-seronegative. The chain uses TRBV6-1 and TRBJ2-7; D unclear. Source material: PBMCs. The DNA for the CDR3 is TGTGCCAGCACGAGGAGCACCCCTTACTACGAGCAGTACTTC. It translates to CASTRSTPYYEQYF.